This T cell receptor beta chain was identified during a study of blood T cell repertoires in COVID-19. Only in-frame clones appear in the TCRdb table, and some are missing; sequencing was by immunoSEQ multiplex PCR. The sample has 73,000 or so clones; around four fifths are singletons. Germline V gene data show CDR1 as MRHNA and CDR2 as SNTAGT. Trimming at V came to 2 bases and at J to 5 bases, leaving 9 bases not matched to a gene. This CDR3 has 17 amino acids. The clonotype was recovered from a middle-aged man with active COVID-19. Sequenced material: peripheral blood. The chain has TRBV6-4 and TRBJ1-6; TRBD1 aligns across 7 bases. The CDR3 loop is CASSDLGTVINNSPLHF. The CDR3 nucleotides are TGTGCCAGCAGTGACCTTGGGACAGTGATCAATAATTCACCCCTCCACTTT.